This is a list of T cell receptor beta chains from one sample in a study of shared clonotypes between healthy human individuals. Only in-frame clones appear in the TCRdb table, and some are missing; sequencing was by immunoSEQ multiplex PCR. The repertoire holds some 2 million clones, with around 96% as singletons. The sequenced sample was naive CD8+ T cells sorted from blood. The receptors derive from a man aged 18 to 29 in good health. The CDR3 runs from the conserved cysteine through the conserved F or W. A D gene is named only where the DNA matches it firmly. Where a row states a size, it is once, few, many or the class of an expanded clone; other rows omit it.

len,abundance,j_gene,d_gene,v_gene,CDR3nt,CDR3aa
15,.,TRBJ2-7,.,TRBV11-2,TGTGCCAGCAGCTTAAGTCTCGGGGGAGACTACGAGCAGTACTTC,CASSLSLGGDYEQYF
13,.,TRBJ2-7,.,TRBV7-3,TGTGCCAGCAGCCCCAACCCGGGAAACGAGCAGTACTTC,CASSPNPGNEQYF
19,.,TRBJ2-3,TRBD1,TRBV28,TGTGCCAGCAGGCCAGGCGAGTCCCGGGACAGGGTTTTTTCAGATACGCAGTATTTT,CASRPGESRDRVFSDTQYF
14,.,TRBJ2-7,.,TRBV5-1,TGCGCCAGCAGCCCGGAGGTCAGGGACTACGAGCAGTACTTC,CASSPEVRDYEQYF
16,.,TRBJ2-7,TRBD1,TRBV6-6,TGTGCCAGCAGTCACCCCTTGGACAGGCACCTCTACGAGCAGTACTTC,CASSHPLDRHLYEQYF
15,.,TRBJ1-1,.,TRBV7-9,TGTGCCAGCAGCTCGGAGACGACAGGGAACACTGAAGCTTTCTTT,CASSSETTGNTEAFF
14,.,TRBJ1-2,.,TRBV27,TGTGCCAGCAGCTACAGGGCCTCTAACTATGGCTACACCTTC,CASSYRASNYGYTF
15,.,TRBJ2-7,.,TRBV5-1,TGCGCCAGCAGCTTGGAGCAGCCCCTGACCTCCGAGCAGTACTTC,CASSLEQPLTSEQYF
14,.,TRBJ1-4,TRBD1,TRBV27,TGTGCCAGCACCAAGACAGGGTCTAATGAAAAACTGTTTTTT,CASTKTGSNEKLFF
11,.,TRBJ1-1,.,TRBV10-2,TGCGCCAGCAGTGAGGCCGGGGAAGCTTTCTTT,CASSEAGEAFF
15,.,TRBJ1-5,.,TRBV4-1,TGCGCCAGCAGCCTCTCGTCGGCAGGAAATCAGCCCCAGCATTTT,CASSLSSAGNQPQHF
15,once,TRBJ2-4,TRBD1,TRBV27,TGTGCCAGCAGTTTCAAGCAGGGGGTCAAAAACATTCAGTACTTC,CASSFKQGVKNIQYF
14,.,TRBJ2-1,TRBD2,TRBV27,TGTGCCAGCAGTCGGACTAGCCCCCACAATGAGCAGTTCTTC,CASSRTSPHNEQFF
16,.,TRBJ2-1,TRBD2,TRBV7-2,TGTGCCAGCAGCTTAGCCCCCACTAGCGGGAGGAATGAGCAGTTCTTC,CASSLAPTSGRNEQFF
15,once,TRBJ2-3,.,TRBV14,TGTGCCAGCAGCCAAGGGGAACTCGGCACAGATACGCAGTATTTT,CASSQGELGTDTQYF
17,.,TRBJ2-7,TRBD2,TRBV4-3,TGCGCCAGCAGCCAGGTAGTTGGGACTAGCGGGAGGTACGAGCAGTACTTC,CASSQVVGTSGRYEQYF
15,.,TRBJ1-5,.,TRBV5-1,TGCGCCAGCAGCCCCGAGGGTACTAGCAATCAGCCCCAGCATTTT,CASSPEGTSNQPQHF
15,.,TRBJ2-3,TRBD2,TRBV19,TGTGCCAGTAGTATAGTGGAGCGGGGGGCAGATACGCAGTATTTT,CASSIVERGADTQYF
11,.,TRBJ2-7,.,TRBV20-1,TGCAGTATTCTAGGTTCCCACGAGCAGTACTTC,CSILGSHEQYF
13,.,TRBJ2-7,.,TRBV28,TGTGCCAGCAGCCTTAGGTCGGCCTACGAGCAGTACTTC,CASSLRSAYEQYF
14,.,TRBJ2-7,.,TRBV13,TGTGCCAGCAGCTTAGGGACCCAACTTGCCGAGCAGTACTTC,CASSLGTQLAEQYF
16,.,TRBJ2-3,.,TRBV6-5,TGTGCCAGCAGTTACTCGACACCCCAGGTCACAGATACGCAGTATTTT,CASSYSTPQVTDTQYF
18,.,TRBJ2-7,TRBD2,TRBV5-1,TGCGCCAGCAGCTTGCGGCTAGCGGGAGATGTTCGGCTAAACGAGCAGTACTTC,CASSLRLAGDVRLNEQYF
16,.,TRBJ2-3,.,TRBV4-3,TGCGCCAGCAGCCAAGGCTTAAGCGGGAGCACAGATACGCAGTATTTT,CASSQGLSGSTDTQYF